The source of this T cell receptor beta chain is a study of PD-1 blockade in classical Hodgkin lymphoma. Sample time point: cycle 4 day 1 (C4D1), after 5 to 7 weeks of nivolumab. With no exception, relapse followed autologous stem cell transplantation in all patients, and brentuximab vedotin exposure varied. Isolated CD8+ T cells were derived from thawed PBMCs through magnetic negative selection. This clone occurred once. The CDR3 totals 13 residues. Trimming pared 3 bases from V and 8 bases from J, leaving 13 bases between. Germline lookup yields CDR1 MNHEY and CDR2 SMNVEV (reference sequence). This table comes from immunoSEQ multiplex PCR, and its TCRdb copy is limited to in-frame clones, with some not included. This sample has about 19,000 clones, with about 88% found just once.

The receptor was derived from a human donor with classical Hodgkin lymphoma. This sample comprised CD8+ T cells from blood, obtained before the fourth cycle of nivolumab. V usage is TRBV27 and J usage is TRBJ1-2, with TRBD1 as a possible D gene (5 bases). DNA of the CDR3: TGTGCCAGCAGTTTTTCCGGGGCGCGGGGCTACACCTTC. This gives the protein CASSFSGARGYTF.